This T cell receptor beta chain was observed in a study of CD8 T cells in Susac syndrome. Random hexamers were used to reverse transcribe the RNA input (about 0.5 to 1 ug). By means of immunoSEQ multiplex PCR, TCR beta CDR3 spanning 54 Vbeta and 13 Jbeta underwent amplification. TCRdb re-called the immunoSEQ multiplex PCR reads with MiXCR, one entry per CDR3 protein. Of about 300,000 distinct CDR3 sequences listed, around nine tenths were seen once; the top ten hold 0.18%. This clonotype was detected only once. Looked up from germline, CDR1 is SGHDT and CDR2 is YYEEEE. The CDR3 totals 12 residues. Deletions cut 3 bases from V and 6 bases from J, with 8 bases between.

The rearrangement uses TRBV5-6 and TRBJ2-3; D gene uncertain. This receptor was taken from a human donor with multiple sclerosis. Specimen: CD8+ T cells from PBMCs. CDR3 region: CASSSSRDTQYF. DNA of the CDR3: TGTGCCAGCAGCTCCTCCCGCGATACGCAGTATTTT.